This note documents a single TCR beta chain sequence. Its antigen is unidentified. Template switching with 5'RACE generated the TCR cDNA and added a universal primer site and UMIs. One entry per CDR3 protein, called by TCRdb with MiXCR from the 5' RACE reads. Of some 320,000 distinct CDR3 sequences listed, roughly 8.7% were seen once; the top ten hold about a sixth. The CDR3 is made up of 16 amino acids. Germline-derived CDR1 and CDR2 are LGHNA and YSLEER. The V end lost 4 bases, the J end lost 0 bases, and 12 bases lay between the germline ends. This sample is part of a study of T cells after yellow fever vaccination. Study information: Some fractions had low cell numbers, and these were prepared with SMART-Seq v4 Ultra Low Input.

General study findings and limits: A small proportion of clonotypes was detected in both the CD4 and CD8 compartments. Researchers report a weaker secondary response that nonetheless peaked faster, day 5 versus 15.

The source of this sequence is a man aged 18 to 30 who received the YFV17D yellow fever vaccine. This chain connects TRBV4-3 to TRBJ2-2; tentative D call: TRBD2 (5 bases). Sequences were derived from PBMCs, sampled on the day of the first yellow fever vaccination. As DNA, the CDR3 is TGCGCCAGCAGCCCCGGGGAGACCTCGAACACCGGGGAGCTGTTTTTT. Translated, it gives CASSPGETSNTGELFF.